The present T cell receptor (beta chain) was sequenced within a study of T cells after yellow fever vaccination. Study background: Fractions containing few cells were prepared with SMART-Seq v4 Ultra Low Input. Study results and caveats: The secondary response was weaker but peaked faster, day 5 versus 15.

CDR1 is SGHVS and CDR2 is FQNEAQ in the germline V gene. V was clipped by 3 bases and J by 4 bases, with 18 bases between them. The CDR3 is made up of 16 amino acids. There are a few counts of this clonotype. What it recognizes is unknown. They built TCR cDNA with 5'RACE template switching, a step that put in a universal primer site and UMIs. TCRdb redid the calling of the 5' RACE reads with MiXCR, one entry per CDR3 protein. Here the sample spans more than 95,000 distinct CDR3 sequences, nearly 15% being singletons. This chain joins TRBV7-8 and TRBJ1-1; D not resolved. This specimen was CD8+ T cells sorted from PBMCs, taken 5 days after the yellow fever booster vaccination. This clonotype was sampled from a man younger than 35 who received the YFV17D yellow fever vaccine. DNA for the CDR3: TGTGCCAGCAGCTTTCCAAAATACCGGGAGGGCACTGAAGCTTTCTTT. This encodes CASSFPKYREGTEAFF.